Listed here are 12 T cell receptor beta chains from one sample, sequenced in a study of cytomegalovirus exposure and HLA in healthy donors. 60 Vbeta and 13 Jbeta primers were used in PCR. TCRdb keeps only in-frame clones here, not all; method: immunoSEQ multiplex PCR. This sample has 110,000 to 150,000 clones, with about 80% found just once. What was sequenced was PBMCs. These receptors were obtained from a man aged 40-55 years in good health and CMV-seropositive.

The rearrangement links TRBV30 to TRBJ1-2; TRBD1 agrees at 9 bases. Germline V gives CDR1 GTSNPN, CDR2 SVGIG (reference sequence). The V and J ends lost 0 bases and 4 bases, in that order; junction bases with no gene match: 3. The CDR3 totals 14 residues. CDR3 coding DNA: TGTGCCTGGAGTGTCGACAGGGGGATCTATGGCTACACCTTC. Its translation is CAWSVDRGIYGYTF.

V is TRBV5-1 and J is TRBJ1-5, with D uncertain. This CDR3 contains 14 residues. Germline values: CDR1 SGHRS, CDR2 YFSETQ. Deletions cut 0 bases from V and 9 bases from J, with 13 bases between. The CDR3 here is CASSLGPWLMPQHF. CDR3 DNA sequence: TGCGCCAGCAGCTTGGGCCCTTGGCTGATGCCCCAGCATTTT.

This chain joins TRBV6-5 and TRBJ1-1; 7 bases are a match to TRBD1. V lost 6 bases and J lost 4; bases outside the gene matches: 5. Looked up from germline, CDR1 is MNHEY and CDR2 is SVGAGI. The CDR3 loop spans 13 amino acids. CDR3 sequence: CASSLTGATEAFF. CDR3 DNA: TGTGCCAGCAGCTTAACAGGGGCCACTGAAGCTTTCTTT.

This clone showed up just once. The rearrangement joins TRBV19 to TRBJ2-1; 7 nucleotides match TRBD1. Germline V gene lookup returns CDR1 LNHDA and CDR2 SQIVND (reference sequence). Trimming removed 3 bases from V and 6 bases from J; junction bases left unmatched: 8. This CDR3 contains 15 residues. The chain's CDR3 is CASSIGDREANEQFF. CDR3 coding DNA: TGTGCCAGTAGTATCGGTGACAGGGAAGCCAATGAGCAGTTCTTC.

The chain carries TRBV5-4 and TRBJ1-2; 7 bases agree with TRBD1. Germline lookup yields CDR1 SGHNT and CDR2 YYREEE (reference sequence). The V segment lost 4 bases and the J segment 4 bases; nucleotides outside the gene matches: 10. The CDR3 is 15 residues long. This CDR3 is CASSPGTAASYGYTF. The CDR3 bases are TGTGCCAGCAGCCCAGGGACAGCCGCTAGCTATGGCTACACCTTC.

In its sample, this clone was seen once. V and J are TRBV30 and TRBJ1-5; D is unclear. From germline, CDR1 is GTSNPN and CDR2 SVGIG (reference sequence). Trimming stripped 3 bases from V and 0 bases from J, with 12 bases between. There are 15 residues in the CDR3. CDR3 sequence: CAWRGGSDSNQPQHF. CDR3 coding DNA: TGTGCCTGGAGAGGCGGGTCCGATAGCAATCAGCCCCAGCATTTT.

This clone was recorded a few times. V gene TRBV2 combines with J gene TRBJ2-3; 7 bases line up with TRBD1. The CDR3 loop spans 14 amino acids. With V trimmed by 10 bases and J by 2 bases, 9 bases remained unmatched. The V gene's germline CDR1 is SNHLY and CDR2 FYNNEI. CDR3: CATRGTDATDTQYF. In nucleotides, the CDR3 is TGTGCCACGAGAGGGACAGACGCCACAGATACGCAGTATTTT.

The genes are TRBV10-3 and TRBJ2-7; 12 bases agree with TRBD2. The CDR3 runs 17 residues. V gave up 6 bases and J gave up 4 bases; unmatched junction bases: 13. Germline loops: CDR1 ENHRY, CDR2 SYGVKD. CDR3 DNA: TGTGCCATCAGCCCCGGGCCCCTAGCGGGAGGGCCTTACGAGCAGTACTTC. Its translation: CAISPGPLAGGPYEQYF.

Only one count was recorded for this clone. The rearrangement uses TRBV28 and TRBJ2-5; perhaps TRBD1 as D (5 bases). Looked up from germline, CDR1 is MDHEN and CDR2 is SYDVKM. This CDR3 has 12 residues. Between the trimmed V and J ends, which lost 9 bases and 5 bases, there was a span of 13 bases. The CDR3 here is CASRTSKETQYF. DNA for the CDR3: TGTGCCAGTAGGACATCCAAGGAGACCCAGTACTTC.

The DNA for the CDR3 is TGTGCCAGCAGCTTGGCGGGAATTGAGCCTGGCTACACCTTC. Protein sequence: CASSLAGIEPGYTF. The chain has TRBV5-4 and TRBJ1-2; D not resolved. The V and J ends lost 0 bases and 7 bases respectively, with 13 bases between them. Germline-derived CDR1 and CDR2 are SGHNT and YYREEE (reference sequence). This CDR3 is 14 amino acids long.

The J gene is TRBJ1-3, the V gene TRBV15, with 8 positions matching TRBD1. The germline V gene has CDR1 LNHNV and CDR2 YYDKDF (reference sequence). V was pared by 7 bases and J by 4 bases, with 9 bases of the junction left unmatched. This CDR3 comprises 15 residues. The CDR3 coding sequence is TGTGCCACCACTCCGGACAGGGCAACGGGAAACACCATATATTTT. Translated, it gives CATTPDRATGNTIYF.

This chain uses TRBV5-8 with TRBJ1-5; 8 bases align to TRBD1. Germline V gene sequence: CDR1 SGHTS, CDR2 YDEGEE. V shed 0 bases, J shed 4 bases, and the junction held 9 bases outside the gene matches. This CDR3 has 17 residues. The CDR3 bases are TGTGCCAGCAGCTTGGGCCTCTCAGGGGGCATGAATCAGCCCCAGCATTTT. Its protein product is CASSLGLSGGMNQPQHF.